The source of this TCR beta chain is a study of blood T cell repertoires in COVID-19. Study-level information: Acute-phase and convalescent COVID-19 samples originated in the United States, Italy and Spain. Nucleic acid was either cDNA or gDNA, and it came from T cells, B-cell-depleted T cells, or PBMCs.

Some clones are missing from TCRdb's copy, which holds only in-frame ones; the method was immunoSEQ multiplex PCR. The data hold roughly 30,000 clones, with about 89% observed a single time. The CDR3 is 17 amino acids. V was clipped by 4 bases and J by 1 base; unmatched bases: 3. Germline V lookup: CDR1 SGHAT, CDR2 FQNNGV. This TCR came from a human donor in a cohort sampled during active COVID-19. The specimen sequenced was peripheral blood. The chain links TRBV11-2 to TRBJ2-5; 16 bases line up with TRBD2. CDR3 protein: CASSWGTSGGAQETQYF. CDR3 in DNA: TGTGCCAGCAGCTGGGGGACTAGCGGGGGGGCCCAAGAGACCCAGTACTTC.